These 12 T cell receptor beta chains were all obtained from the same sample, sequenced in a study of shared clonotypes between healthy human individuals. Assay: immunoSEQ multiplex PCR; the TCRdb copy retains only in-frame clones and omits some. The data hold some 2,000,000 clones, with roughly 95% observed a single time. Sequencing was done on a sample of naive CD4+ T cells sorted from blood. Described subset: CD45RA+ positively selected. Receptors were obtained from a man aged 18 to 29 in good health.

This sequence joins TRBV27 and TRBJ1-6, with D hard to call. Per the germline V gene, CDR1 is MNHEY and CDR2 is SMNVEV (reference sequence). The CDR3 runs to 13 residues. The ends were cut back, 5 bases at V and 1 base at J, with 3 bases in the middle. The CDR3, as DNA: TGTGCCAGCAGTAGGTCCTATAATTCACCCCTCCACTTT. It is translated as CASSRSYNSPLHF.

The rearrangement joins TRBV4-1 to TRBJ2-6; D gene uncertain. Germline CDR1 reads MGHRA; CDR2 reads YSYEKL. This CDR3 spans 16 amino acids. V was cut by 1 base and J by 0 bases, with 7 bases left in between. The CDR3 region is CASSQVTASGANVLTF. As DNA, the CDR3 is TGCGCCAGCAGCCAAGTAACAGCCTCTGGGGCCAACGTCCTGACTTTC.

The chain links TRBV5-1 to TRBJ2-4; D possibly matches TRBD1 or TRBD2 (5 bases each). The CDR3 is 15 amino acids. Germline loops: CDR1 SGHRS, CDR2 YFSETQ. V was cut by 4 bases and J by 9 bases, with 20 bases left in between. The CDR3 sequence is CASSARDQGRGIQYF. CDR3 in DNA: TGCGCCAGCAGCGCCCGGGACCAGGGCCGCGGCATTCAGTACTTC.

The V call is TRBV5-4, the J call TRBJ2-7; 7 bases match TRBD1. Germline trimming cut 0 bases from V and 2 bases from J; bases unmatched to any gene: 2. The CDR3 is made up of 14 amino acids. The germline V gene has CDR1 SGHNT and CDR2 YYREEE (reference sequence). Here the CDR3 reads CASSLGGTAYEQYF. Here the CDR3 DNA reads TGTGCCAGCAGCTTGGGGGGGACAGCCTACGAGCAGTACTTC.

The V gene is TRBV30, the J gene TRBJ2-5; 12 bases align to TRBD2. CDR1 GTSNPN and CDR2 SVGIG come from the germline V gene (reference sequence). The CDR3 is 20 residues long. Trimming removed 1 base from V and 4 bases from J; junction bases left unmatched: 19. The CDR3 region is CAWSAQRTFSTSGGRETQYF. The CDR3 nucleotides are TGTGCCTGGAGTGCCCAGCGGACATTTTCTACTAGCGGGGGGAGAGAGACCCAGTACTTC. Filled out from reference TRBV30 and TRBJ2-5, the complete variable domain reads SQTIHQWPATLVQPVGSPLSLECTVEGTSNPNLYWYRQAAGRGLQLLFYSVGIGQISSEVPQNLSASRPQDRQFILSSKKLLLSDSGFYLCAWSAQRTFSTSGGRETQYFGPGTRLLVL.

The genes are TRBV19 and TRBJ2-7, with 12 bases identical to TRBD2. The CDR3 is 17 residues long. The germline gives CDR1 LNHDA, CDR2 SQIVND (reference sequence). J gave up 3 bases and V 3 bases, and 9 bases lay outside the gene matches. CDR3 in amino acids: CASSMGTSGPNVYEQYF. The CDR3, as DNA: TGTGCCAGTAGTATGGGGACTAGCGGGCCAAACGTCTACGAGCAGTACTTC.

The rearrangement links TRBV4-1 to TRBJ1-4; D perhaps matches TRBD1 (5 bases). The CDR3 has 15 residues. The germline V gene has CDR1 MGHRA and CDR2 YSYEKL. Trimming stripped 0 bases from V and 8 bases from J, with 13 bases between. CDR3 coding DNA: TGCGCCAGCAGCCAAGATGGGGCGGCAAACGAAAAACTGTTTTTT. The encoded protein is CASSQDGAANEKLFF.

As concerns this clone: The sample carries other DNA sequences with the same CDR3. The chain has TRBV6-5 and TRBJ2-7; 10 bases are a match to TRBD2. Germline V gene sequence: CDR1 MNHEY, CDR2 SVGAGI. V was pared by 7 bases and J by 3 bases, with 0 bases of the junction left unmatched. This CDR3 spans 12 amino acids. CDR3 sequence reads: CASTSGSYEQYF. The CDR3, as DNA: TGTGCCAGCACTAGCGGGAGCTACGAGCAGTACTTC.

The J gene is TRBJ1-5, the V gene TRBV6-1; D unclear. CDR3 length: 11 residues. Germline lookup yields CDR1 MNHNS and CDR2 SASEGT. V lost 3 bases and J lost 7, with 4 bases in between. The CDR3 coding sequence is TGTGCCAGCAGTGACCAGCAGCCCCAGCATTTT. This gives the protein CASSDQQPQHF.

The chain is built from TRBV6-1 and TRBJ1-2; D gene ambiguous. This CDR3 is 11 amino acids long. V was cut by 6 bases and J by 3 bases, with 5 bases left in between. Germline CDR1 and CDR2: MNHNS and SASEGT. CDR3 region: CASRRDYGYTF. Written as DNA, the CDR3 is TGTGCCAGCAGAAGGGACTATGGCTACACCTTC.

This chain joins TRBV11-1 and TRBJ2-1, with D maybe TRBD2 (6 bases). The CDR3 covers 14 residues. The V gene's germline CDR1 is SGHAT and CDR2 FQDESV (reference sequence). V was trimmed by 5 bases and J by 10 bases, leaving 18 bases between them. In DNA form, the CDR3 reads TGTGCCAGCAGCCATTGGGAGGTCGACCGGGAGCAGTTCTTC. It translates to CASSHWEVDREQFF.

The chain couples TRBV7-8 to TRBJ1-2; a possible D gene is TRBD1 (6 bases). The CDR3 runs to 15 residues. Trimming pared 2 bases from V and 3 bases from J, leaving 13 bases between. CDR1 and CDR2 from the germline V gene are SGHVS and FQNEAQ. The CDR3 sequence: CASSLMGRGDYGYTF. The DNA of the CDR3 is TGTGCCAGCAGCTTAATGGGCAGGGGAGACTATGGCTACACCTTC.